These 21 T cell receptor beta chains came from one sample sequenced in a study of T-cell reconstitution after alpha-beta-depleted transplantation in children. It was with unique molecular identifiers that the TCRbeta library was prepared. TCRdb reprocessed the PCR reads with MiXCR, giving one entry per CDR3 protein. The sample includes approximately 210,000 distinct CDR3 sequences, roughly 14% of them seen just once. The material was PBMCs from the stem cell graft donor, obtained from the stem cell graft. The receptors derive from a human donor who donated a stem cell graft to a child with acute lymphoblastic leukemia.

The chain carries TRBV20-1 and TRBJ2-5; 12 nucleotides agree with TRBD2. This CDR3 has 15 residues. Per the germline V gene, CDR1 is DFQATT and CDR2 is SNEGSKA (reference sequence). Trimming cost V 5 bases and J 5 bases; bases outside gene matches: 9. CDR3 DNA: TGCAGTGCTTTTCCGACTAGCGGGAGTATGGAGACCCAGTACTTC. It encodes CSAFPTSGSMETQYF.

This clonotype was detected many times. This chain links TRBV7-6 with TRBJ2-7; D is undetermined. Germline V gene data show CDR1 as SGHVS and CDR2 as FNYEAQ. The CDR3 runs to 12 residues. V was trimmed by 5 bases and J by 1 base, leaving 6 bases between them. In DNA form, the CDR3 reads TGTGCCAGCAGCAGAAATTCCTACGAGCAGTACTTC. This gives the protein CASSRNSYEQYF.

In this sample, this clonotype turned up a few times. The chain carries TRBV10-3 and TRBJ2-3; 7 positions match TRBD1. The junction had 5 bases not matched to a gene; V was cut back by 4 bases and J by 4 bases. The CDR3 is made up of 14 amino acids. Germline values: CDR1 ENHRY, CDR2 SYGVKD. The DNA of the CDR3 is TGTGCCATCAGTGCGACAGGGAAGGCAGATACGCAGTATTTT. It encodes CAISATGKADTQYF.

This clonotype was detected ten times or more. The CDR3 sequence: CASSNPGYTEAFF. The CDR3 nucleotides read TGCGCCAGCAGTAACCCGGGTTACACTGAAGCTTTCTTT. The chain is built from TRBV5-1 and TRBJ1-1; unclear D gene. V lost 5 bases and J 3 bases, leaving 11 bases between the germline ends. The length of the CDR3 is 13 residues. Per the germline V gene, CDR1 is SGHRS and CDR2 is YFSETQ.

This clonotype was seen many times. Here the CDR3 DNA reads TGTGCCAGCAGCTTAAATGTCCAGATTTCTTATAATTCACCCCTCCACTTT. Its translation is CASSLNVQISYNSPLHF. The genes are TRBV7-8 and TRBJ1-6; D ambiguous. CDR1 SGHVS and CDR2 FQNEAQ come from the germline V gene. The V end was cut by 2 bases, the J end by 4 bases, with 15 bases between. The CDR3 has 17 residues.

This chain links TRBV29-1 with TRBJ2-1; D call uncertain. Trimming took 2 bases from V and 8 from J, leaving 13 bases between them. Germline CDR1 SQVTM, CDR2 ANQGSEA. There are 13 residues in the CDR3. The CDR3 nucleotides read TGCAGCGTTGAATACGAGATCGGAGATGAGCAGTTCTTC. It codes for CSVEYEIGDEQFF.

This clonotype was observed at least ten times. The chain recombines TRBV29-1 with TRBJ1-1; 7 bases are shared with TRBD1. This CDR3 region has 13 residues. Germline assignment: CDR1 SQVTM and CDR2 ANQGSEA. The V and J ends lost 7 bases and 1 base, in that order; junction bases with no gene match: 6. CDR3 in amino acids: CSGGGRRNTEAFF. The CDR3 region has the DNA TGCAGCGGAGGGGGCAGGAGGAACACTGAAGCTTTCTTT.

This clonotype was seen at least ten times. The genes are TRBV5-1 and TRBJ2-7; D is unclear. This CDR3 is 14 amino acids long. Trimming left V 1 base short and J 5 bases short, with 13 bases between. Germline CDR1 and CDR2: SGHRS and YFSETQ. The CDR3 nucleotides read TGCGCCAGCAGCTTGAGTACGATCGGCCACGAGCAGTACTTC. Its translation: CASSLSTIGHEQYF.

The gene calls are TRBV5-1 and TRBJ2-7; TRBD2 agrees at 12 bases. The germline V gene encodes CDR1 SGHRS and CDR2 YFSETQ. V was clipped by 9 bases and J by 6 bases; unmatched bases: 10. This CDR3 region has 14 residues. The chain's CDR3 is CATAPGLAGREQYF. The CDR3 coding sequence is TGCGCCACCGCTCCTGGACTAGCGGGACGCGAGCAGTACTTC.

Here the CDR3 DNA reads TGTGCCAGCAGTTATCTCGCGGGAGGCGTTGAGACCCAGTACTTC. Protein product: CASSYLAGGVETQYF. V is TRBV6-5 and J is TRBJ2-5; the match to TRBD2 covers 8 bases. This CDR3 contains 15 residues. Germline assignment: CDR1 MNHEY and CDR2 SVGAGI. V lost 3 bases, J lost 5 bases, and 8 bases stayed unmatched.

A word on this clonotype: Being one base from a much bigger clone, this may be a read error. The chain carries TRBV10-2 and TRBJ1-2, with D unresolved. The CDR3 runs to 13 residues. Germline CDR1 WSHSY, CDR2 SAAADI. The V end lost 5 bases, the J end lost 9 bases, and 16 bases lay between the germline ends. The CDR3, as DNA: TGCGCCAGCAGTTCCATGGGTCTTTATCGCTACACCTTC. Residues: CASSSMGLYRYTF.

J is TRBJ2-3 and V is TRBV5-1; no reliable D call. V dropped 0 bases and J dropped 14 bases, with 13 bases sitting between them. Per germline, CDR1 SGHRS and CDR2 YFSETQ. The CDR3 totals 12 residues. CDR3 in amino acids: CASSLGSAPPYF. The CDR3 DNA follows: TGCGCCAGCAGCTTGGGTTCCGCCCCGCCGTATTTT.

The table lists this clonotype with many counts. V and J are TRBV29-1 and TRBJ2-1; 8 bases align to TRBD2. Germline V gene sequence: CDR1 SQVTM, CDR2 ANQGSEA. The CDR3 extends over 14 amino acids. The ends lost 4 bases at V and 4 bases at J; junction bases unmatched: 6. CDR3: CSVASPGGYNEQFF. CDR3 bases: TGCAGCGTTGCCTCTCCGGGAGGGTACAATGAGCAGTTCTTC.

This clonotype was picked up many times. The rearrangement uses TRBV20-1 and TRBJ2-5; D is perhaps TRBD2 (6 bases). Trimming pared 6 bases from V and 1 base from J, leaving 12 bases between. Germline loops: CDR1 DFQATT, CDR2 SNEGSKA (reference sequence). This CDR3 has 13 residues. Here the CDR3 reads CSAVGLPQETQYF. CDR3 nucleotides: TGCAGTGCGGTGGGACTTCCCCAAGAGACCCAGTACTTC.

The rearrangement uses TRBV7-9 and TRBJ2-3; maybe TRBD1 (6 bases). Per germline, CDR1 SEHNR and CDR2 FQNEAQ (reference sequence). The CDR3 contains 16 residues. V dropped 2 bases and J dropped 2 bases, with 14 bases sitting between them. The CDR3: CASSLRWQGPTDTQYF. The CDR3 nucleotides are TGTGCCAGCAGCTTAAGGTGGCAGGGGCCCACAGATACGCAGTATTTT.

This clonotype showed up many times. The chain uses TRBV15 and TRBJ2-7; D possibly corresponds to TRBD2 (5 bases). The germline gives CDR1 LNHNV, CDR2 YYDKDF (reference sequence). The CDR3 has 14 amino acids. Trimming cost V 8 bases and J 0 bases, with 14 bases left between them. CDR3 DNA: TGTGCCACCGGGTATGGACTCCTCTCCTACGAGCAGTACTTC. Residues: CATGYGLLSYEQYF.

This clonotype showed up many times. CDR3 region: CATSRGLAGAQETQYF. DNA for the CDR3: TGTGCCACCAGCAGGGGACTAGCGGGAGCCCAAGAGACCCAGTACTTC. The V and J genes are TRBV15 and TRBJ2-5; TRBD2 matches 14 bases. This CDR3 spans 16 amino acids. Per germline, CDR1 LNHNV and CDR2 YYDKDF (reference sequence). The trim removed 3 bases at V and 1 base at J, leaving 1 base unmatched.

This clonotype appeared many times. The V and J genes are TRBV29-1 and TRBJ1-1, with D perhaps matching TRBD1 (6 bases). The CDR3 is 13 amino acids. CDR1 and CDR2 from the germline V gene are SQVTM and ANQGSEA. V lost 3 bases and J 4 bases, leaving 12 bases between the germline ends. CDR3 protein: CSVEAGEGTEAFF. The CDR3 DNA sequence: TGCAGCGTTGAGGCAGGGGAGGGCACTGAAGCTTTCTTT.

This rearrangement joins TRBV5-8 to TRBJ1-5, with D perhaps TRBD1 (5 bases). The CDR3 is 14 amino acids. V was trimmed by 0 bases and J by 9 bases, leaving 13 bases between them. From germline, CDR1 is SGHTS and CDR2 YDEGEE. In DNA, the CDR3 is TGTGCCAGCAGCTTGGGTCAGGGATTTACGCCCCAGCATTTT. This translates into CASSLGQGFTPQHF.

About this clonotype itself: A much larger clone differs by one base, so this may be a read error. The J gene is TRBJ2-2, the V gene TRBV12-3 or TRBV12-4; D gene unclear. The CDR3 is 18 residues long. The CDR3 bases are TGTGCCATCAGTTTCAACCCTCCAATTATCACGAACACCGGGGAGCTGTTTTTT. Translating gives CAISFNPPIITNTGELFF.

The chain is built from TRBV20-1 and TRBJ2-3; possible D gene TRBD1, 6 bases. Germline CDR1 DFQATT, CDR2 SNEGSKA (reference sequence). Trimming took off 5 bases at V and 2 bases at J, with 14 bases between the two ends. The CDR3 consists of 14 residues. DNA of the CDR3: TGCAGTGCTCCCCCCAGGGGTTCCACAGATACGCAGTATTTT. Translating gives CSAPPRGSTDTQYF.